These T cell receptor beta chains were read from a single sample in a study of glioma-infiltrating T cells. TCRdb reprocessed the multiplex PCR reads with MiXCR, giving one entry per CDR3 protein. Of some 90,000 distinct CDR3 sequences in the sample, 35% to 45% are singletons; the top ten hold around two fifths. Sequenced sample: glioma tissue, nonneoplastic brain tissue, or PBMCs (not recorded which). The receptors were sampled from a human donor with low-grade glioma or glioblastoma, undergoing nonglioma brain surgery, or in good health (not recorded which). CDR3s include the opening cysteine and the closing phenylalanine or tryptophan. The order of the fields is clone size, V gene, J gene, D gene, CDR3 DNA, CDR3 protein. A D gene is named only where the DNA matches it firmly. Expanded clones get a size class; other rows say once, few or many, or leave the size out.

NA	TRBV12-3/TRBV12-4	TRBJ2-4	NA	TGTGCTAGCAGTCTCCAGGGGCCGGAAGCCAAAAACATTCAGTACTTC	CASSLQGPEAKNIQYF
many	TRBV7-9	TRBJ2-5	NA	TGTGCCAGCAGCCCCCCCTTTAAAGAGACCCAGTACTTC	CASSPPFKETQYF
many	TRBV27	TRBJ1-2	TRBD1	TGTGCCAGCAGTTTGACCGGGACAGTTTACTATGGCTACACCTTC	CASSLTGTVYYGYTF
many	TRBV6-1	TRBJ2-7	TRBD2	TGTGCCAGCAGCAGGACTAGCGGGTTCTACGAGCAGTACTTC	CASSRTSGFYEQYF
many	TRBV11-3	TRBJ1-2	TRBD1	TGTGCCAGCAGCCGCAGGGGGCCGGGGGGCTACACCTTC	CASSRRGPGGYTF
NA	TRBV15	TRBJ1-1	NA	TGTGCCACCGAAAGCAGGGACCCTCCGTTCGACACTGAAGCTTTCTTC	CATESRDPPFDTEAFF
NA	TRBV6-5	TRBJ2-1	TRBD2	TGTGCCAGCAGTTACTCTGTAGCGGGGGCCCCTGAGGAGCAGTTCTTC	CASSYSVAGAPEEQFF
many	TRBV30	TRBJ2-1	NA	TGTGCCTGGAGTGTAGGTTGGGGCAATGAGCAGTTCTTC	CAWSVGWGNEQFF
NA	TRBV7-9	TRBJ2-5	TRBD1	TGTGCCAGCAGCTTAGGAAGGACAGGGCGGGAAGAGACCCAGTACTTC	CASSLGRTGREETQYF
NA	TRBV11-3	TRBJ2-1	TRBD2	TGTGTTAGCAGCTCGCGGAGCGGGGGAACCTACAATGAGCAGTTCTTC	CVSSSRSGGTYNEQFF
many	TRBV7-6	TRBJ2-3	TRBD2	TGTGCCAGCAGCTACGACCCGGGACTAGCGGGGGATACGCAGTATTTT	CASSYDPGLAGDTQYF
many	TRBV5-1	TRBJ2-7	TRBD1	TGCGCCAGCAGCTTGGCGGGACAGGTGGGCGAGCAGTACTTC	CASSLAGQVGEQYF
few	TRBV7-8	TRBJ2-7	TRBD1	TGTGCCAGCAGCTTAGGTCTTCGGGACAGCCACACCTACGAGCAGTACTTC	CASSLGLRDSHTYEQYF
many	TRBV28	TRBJ2-7	TRBD2	TGTGCCAGCAGTCCTGGGGGTAGCGGGGGGGCCTACGAGCAGTACTTC	CASSPGGSGGAYEQYF
few	TRBV28	TRBJ2-5	NA	TGTGCCAGCAGCTGGGAGACGAAGACCCAGTACTTC	CASSWETKTQYF